A selection of T cell receptor beta chains follows, all from one sample in a study of blood T cell repertoires in COVID-19. The data were produced by immunoSEQ multiplex PCR, yet TCRdb's version contains in-frame clones alone and is incomplete. The sample has some 250,000 clones, more than 70% seen once. The sequenced sample was peripheral blood. The receptors stem from an older man with acute or convalescent COVID-19. CDR3s include the opening cysteine and the closing phenylalanine or tryptophan. The D gene is left open where the match is weak. Clone sizes are given selectively: once, few, many, or a class where the clone is expanded.

j_call | v_call | d_call | clone_size | cdr3_aa | cdr3_nt
TRBJ1-5 | TRBV19 | - | - | CASSIGPAGDNQPQHF | TGTGCCAGTAGTATAGGGCCGGCAGGGGATAATCAGCCCCAGCATTTT
TRBJ1-2 | TRBV27 | - | few | CASSPSGGGYTF | TGTGCCAGCAGTCCGTCGGGGGGCGGCTACACCTTC
TRBJ1-2 | TRBV19 | - | - | CASSIRSQATNYGYTF | TGTGCCAGTAGTATAAGGTCTCAGGCGACTAACTATGGCTACACCTTC
TRBJ2-1 | TRBV5-5 | TRBD2 | - | CASSFRGGPGNEQFF | TGTGCCAGCAGTTTCCGGGGGGGCCCGGGTAATGAGCAGTTCTTC
TRBJ1-2 | TRBV18 | - | - | CASSPIRGREGYTF | TGTGCCAGCTCGCCTATACGAGGGCGAGAAGGCTACACCTTC
TRBJ2-3 | TRBV19 | TRBD2 | once | CASNRPGLAGGEGTQYF | TGTGCCAGTAACCGACCCGGACTAGCGGGGGGAGAAGGCACGCAGTATTTT
TRBJ1-2 | TRBV6-5 | TRBD1 | - | CASRDIGQAHDLNTF | TGTGCCAGCAGAGACATTGGACAGGCTCATGATTTGAACACCTTC
TRBJ1-1 | TRBV7-9 | - | - | CASSRQMNTEAFF | TGTGCCAGCAGCCGACAGATGAACACTGAAGCTTTCTTT
TRBJ1-6 | TRBV4-3 | - | - | CASSQEGRPADSPLHF | TGCGCCAGCAGCCAAGAAGGAAGGCCGGCGGATTCACCCCTCCACTTT
TRBJ2-3 | TRBV28 | TRBD2 | once | CASTFRTSGRTDTQYF | TGTGCCAGCACCTTCAGGACTAGCGGCCGCACAGATACGCAGTATTTT
TRBJ2-6 | TRBV5-8 | - | once | CASSIGTISSGANVLTF | TGTGCCAGCAGCATCGGGACAATCAGCTCTGGGGCCAACGTCCTGACTTTC
TRBJ2-3 | TRBV2 | - | - | CASGAGDTQYF | TGTGCCAGCGGGGCAGGGGATACGCAGTATTTT
TRBJ1-4 | TRBV6-1 | - | - | CASSELQGGTDLFF | TGTGCCAGCAGTGAATTACAGGGTGGTACGGATCTGTTTTTT
TRBJ2-7 | TRBV20-1 | TRBD1 | - | CSASPLGGQGEQYF | TGCAGTGCTAGTCCGTTAGGCGGACAGGGCGAGCAGTACTTC
TRBJ2-7 | TRBV28 | - | - | CASIRQDRGTYEQYF | TGTGCCAGCATTCGACAGGACAGAGGGACCTACGAGCAGTACTTC
TRBJ1-1 | TRBV2 | TRBD1 | few | CASSETGTVRAFF | TGTGCCAGCAGTGAGACAGGGACGGTTAGAGCTTTCTTT
TRBJ1-6 | TRBV6-5 | - | - | CASIRDRLFSPLHF | TGTGCCAGCATCCGAGACCGACTCTTTTCACCCCTCCACTTT
TRBJ2-7 | TRBV7-2 | - | - | CASARGSIYEQYF | TGTGCCAGCGCTCGGGGATCCATCTACGAGCAGTACTTC
TRBJ1-5 | TRBV28 | - | - | CASSSPQVYSNQPQHF | TGTGCCAGCAGTTCCCCACAGGTCTATAGCAATCAGCCCCAGCATTTT
TRBJ2-1 | TRBV5-1 | - | - | CASSLGLPLAREYNEQFF | TGCGCCAGCAGCTTGGGTCTACCATTAGCGAGGGAGTACAATGAGCAGTTCTTC
TRBJ2-7 | TRBV4-2 | - | - | CASSRRGDSYEQYF | TGTGCCAGCAGCCGCAGGGGCGATTCCTACGAGCAGTACTTC
TRBJ1-2 | TRBV15 | - | - | CATSRDNSLNYGYTF | TGTGCCACCAGCAGAGATAACTCTCTGAACTATGGCTACACCTTC
TRBJ2-2 | TRBV7-7 | TRBD1 | once | CASSLALGQGANTGELFF | TGTGCTAGCAGCTTAGCGTTGGGGCAGGGGGCGAACACCGGGGAGCTGTTTTTT
TRBJ2-3 | TRBV3-1/TRBV3-2 | TRBD2 | - | CASSQAASGDTQYF | TGTGCCAGCAGCCAAGCGGCTAGCGGAGATACGCAGTATTTT
TRBJ2-7 | TRBV2 | TRBD1 | - | CASSGQGTYEQYF | TGTGCCAGCAGCGGACAGGGAACCTACGAGCAGTACTTC
TRBJ2-7 | TRBV27 | - | - | CASSLIAGAYEQYF | TGTGCCAGCAGTTTAATCGCAGGGGCCTACGAGCAGTACTTC
TRBJ2-1 | TRBV5-1 | - | - | CASLPATGDNEQFF | TGCGCCAGCCTACCGGCGACGGGAGACAATGAGCAGTTCTTC
TRBJ1-5 | TRBV24-1 | - | - | CATSDGPGISNQPQHF | TGTGCCACCAGTGACGGACCAGGGATTAGCAATCAGCCCCAGCATTTT
TRBJ1-2 | TRBV5-1 | TRBD1 | - | CASSLQGAEGYTF | TGCGCCAGCAGCTTACAGGGGGCGGAAGGCTACACCTTC
TRBJ1-6 | TRBV28 | TRBD1 | - | CASRGGNSPLHF | TGTGCCAGCAGAGGGGGCAATTCACCCCTCCACTTT
TRBJ2-7 | TRBV29-1 | - | - | CSVLSSGYEQYF | TGCAGCGTCCTCTCGAGCGGCTACGAGCAGTACTTC
TRBJ2-4 | TRBV5-6 | - | - | CASSLTVRGNIQYF | TGTGCCAGCAGCTTGACAGTCCGCGGGAACATTCAGTACTTC
TRBJ2-7 | TRBV10-3 | - | - | CAIGGSRVPYEQYF | TGTGCCATCGGGGGGAGCCGGGTTCCCTACGAGCAGTACTTC
TRBJ2-5 | TRBV28 | TRBD1 | once | CASGQGRGYQETQYF | TGTGCCAGTGGACAGGGAAGGGGGTACCAAGAGACCCAGTACTTC
TRBJ2-1 | TRBV9 | - | - | CASTQGDSLLEQFF | TGTGCCAGCACCCAAGGGGACTCACTTTTAGAGCAGTTCTTC
TRBJ1-6 | TRBV20-1 | - | - | CSASNLDSSYNSPLHF | TGCAGTGCTAGTAATCTCGACAGCTCCTATAATTCACCCCTCCACTTT
TRBJ2-7 | TRBV11-2 | - | - | CASSLERVSYEQYF | TGTGCCAGCAGCTTAGAGAGGGTTTCCTACGAGCAGTACTTC
TRBJ1-6 | TRBV9 | - | - | CASNNGVNSPLHF | TGTGCCAGCAATAACGGGGTCAATTCACCCCTCCACTTT
TRBJ2-1 | TRBV6-1 | TRBD2 | few | CASSEGSGVYNEQFF | TGTGCCAGCAGTGAAGGTAGCGGGGTTTACAATGAGCAGTTCTTC
TRBJ2-3 | TRBV14 | - | - | CASSQGGLLGDTQYF | TGTGCCAGCAGCCAAGGCGGACTACTAGGCGATACGCAGTATTTT
TRBJ1-2 | TRBV27 | - | - | CASSAGVGGYTF | TGTGCCAGCAGTGCAGGGGTTGGTGGCTACACCTTC
TRBJ1-1 | TRBV6-5 | - | - | CASWEGWTEAFF | TGTGCCAGCTGGGAGGGATGGACTGAAGCTTTCTTT
TRBJ2-3 | TRBV10-3 | - | - | CAISGAGAWADTQYF | TGTGCCATCAGTGGCGCGGGGGCTTGGGCAGATACGCAGTATTTT
TRBJ2-3 | TRBV5-1 | TRBD2 | - | CASSLGPGGIDSDTQYF | TGCGCCAGCAGCTTGGGGCCGGGAGGCATAGATTCAGATACGCAGTATTTT
TRBJ1-1 | TRBV6-2/TRBV6-3 | - | - | CASSPRRQVKNTEAFF | TGTGCCAGCAGCCCCAGGAGGCAGGTCAAAAACACTGAAGCTTTCTTT
TRBJ1-5 | TRBV19 | TRBD1 | - | CASRTGGRNNQPQHF | TGTGCCAGTAGGACAGGGGGGCGAAACAATCAGCCCCAGCATTTT
TRBJ1-1 | TRBV7-9 | - | many | CASSLGRGRDTEAFF | TGTGCCAGCAGCTTAGGACGCGGGAGGGACACTGAAGCTTTCTTT
TRBJ2-2 | TRBV6-5 | - | - | CASSSITGELFF | TGTGCCAGCAGTTCTATCACCGGGGAGCTGTTTTTT
TRBJ2-7 | TRBV19 | - | - | CASSTGYYEQYF | TGTGCCAGTTCGACGGGGTACTACGAGCAGTACTTC
TRBJ1-4 | TRBV29-1 | TRBD1 | - | CSGRTGPEKLFF | TGCAGCGGACGGACAGGGCCTGAAAAACTGTTTTTT
TRBJ1-1 | TRBV27 | - | once | CASSLYERTEAFF | TGTGCCAGCAGTTTATATGAGAGGACTGAAGCTTTCTTT